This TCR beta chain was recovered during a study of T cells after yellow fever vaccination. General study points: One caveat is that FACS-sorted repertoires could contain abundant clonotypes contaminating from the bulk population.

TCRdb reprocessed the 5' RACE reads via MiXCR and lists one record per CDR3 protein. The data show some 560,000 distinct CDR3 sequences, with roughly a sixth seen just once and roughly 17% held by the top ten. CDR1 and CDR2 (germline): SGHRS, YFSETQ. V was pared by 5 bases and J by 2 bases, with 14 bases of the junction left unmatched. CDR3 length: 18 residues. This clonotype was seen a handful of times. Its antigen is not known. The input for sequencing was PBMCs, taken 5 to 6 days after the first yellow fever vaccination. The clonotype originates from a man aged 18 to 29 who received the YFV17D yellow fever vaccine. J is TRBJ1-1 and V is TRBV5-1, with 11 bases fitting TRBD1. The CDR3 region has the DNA TGCGCCAGCAGTATACCGAAGGGGACAGGGGGGATTAACACTGAAGCTTTCTTT. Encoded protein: CASSIPKGTGGINTEAFF.